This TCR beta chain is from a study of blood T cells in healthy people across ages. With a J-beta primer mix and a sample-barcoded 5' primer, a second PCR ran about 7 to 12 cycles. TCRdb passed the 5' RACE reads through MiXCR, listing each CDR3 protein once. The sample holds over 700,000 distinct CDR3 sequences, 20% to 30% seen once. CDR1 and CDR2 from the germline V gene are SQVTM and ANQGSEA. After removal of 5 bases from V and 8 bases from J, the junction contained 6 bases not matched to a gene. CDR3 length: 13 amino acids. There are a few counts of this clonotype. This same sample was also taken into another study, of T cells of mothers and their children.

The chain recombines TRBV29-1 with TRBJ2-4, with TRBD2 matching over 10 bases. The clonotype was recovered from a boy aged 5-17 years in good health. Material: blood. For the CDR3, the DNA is TGCAGCGTTAGCGGGAGGGCCACAGACATTCAGTACTTC. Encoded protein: CSVSGRATDIQYF.